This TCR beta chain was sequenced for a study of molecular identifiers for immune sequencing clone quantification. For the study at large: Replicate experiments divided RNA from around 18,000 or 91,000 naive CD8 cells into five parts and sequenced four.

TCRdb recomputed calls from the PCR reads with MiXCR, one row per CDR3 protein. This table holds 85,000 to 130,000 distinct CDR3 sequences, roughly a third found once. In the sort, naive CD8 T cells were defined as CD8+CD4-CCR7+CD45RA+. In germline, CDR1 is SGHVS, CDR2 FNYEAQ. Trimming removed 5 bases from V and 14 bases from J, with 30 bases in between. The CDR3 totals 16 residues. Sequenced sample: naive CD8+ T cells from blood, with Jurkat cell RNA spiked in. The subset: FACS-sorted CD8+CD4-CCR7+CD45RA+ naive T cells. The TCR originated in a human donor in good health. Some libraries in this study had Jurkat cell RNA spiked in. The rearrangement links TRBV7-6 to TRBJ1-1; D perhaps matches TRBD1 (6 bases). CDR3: CASSPTAPGGRTDAFF. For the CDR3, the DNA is TGTGCCAGCAGCCCAACCGCACCCGGGGGCCGCACTGATGCATTCTTT.